The clone carrying this T cell receptor beta chain showed up many times. CDR1 is SGHDT and CDR2 is YYEEEE in the germline V gene. V lost 4 bases, J lost 6 bases, and 13 bases stayed unmatched. CDR3 length: 15 residues. There were TCR beta CDR3 regions amplified from RNA transcripts. An initial round of RT-PCR targeting the TCR CDR3 relied on the HTBI primer set. MiXCR, run by TCRdb on the multiplex PCR reads, gives a single entry per CDR3 protein. The table records a few hundred thousand distinct CDR3 sequences, 15% to 20% of them present only once. No progression to ophthalmopathy during 18 months of follow-up defined stable disease. Patients showing uncontrolled infection, other autoimmune disease, pregnancy or lactation were ineligible. The entry originates in a study of T cells in Graves' hyperthyroidism and ophthalmopathy.

This chain connects TRBV5-6 to TRBJ2-7, with 7 positions matching TRBD1. The sequence came from a man aged 35-49 years with Graves' hyperthyroidism. The sequenced material came from blood. This CDR3 is CASSPGRWTGGEQYF. The DNA for the CDR3 is TGTGCCAGCAGCCCCGGTAGATGGACAGGAGGCGAGCAGTACTTC.